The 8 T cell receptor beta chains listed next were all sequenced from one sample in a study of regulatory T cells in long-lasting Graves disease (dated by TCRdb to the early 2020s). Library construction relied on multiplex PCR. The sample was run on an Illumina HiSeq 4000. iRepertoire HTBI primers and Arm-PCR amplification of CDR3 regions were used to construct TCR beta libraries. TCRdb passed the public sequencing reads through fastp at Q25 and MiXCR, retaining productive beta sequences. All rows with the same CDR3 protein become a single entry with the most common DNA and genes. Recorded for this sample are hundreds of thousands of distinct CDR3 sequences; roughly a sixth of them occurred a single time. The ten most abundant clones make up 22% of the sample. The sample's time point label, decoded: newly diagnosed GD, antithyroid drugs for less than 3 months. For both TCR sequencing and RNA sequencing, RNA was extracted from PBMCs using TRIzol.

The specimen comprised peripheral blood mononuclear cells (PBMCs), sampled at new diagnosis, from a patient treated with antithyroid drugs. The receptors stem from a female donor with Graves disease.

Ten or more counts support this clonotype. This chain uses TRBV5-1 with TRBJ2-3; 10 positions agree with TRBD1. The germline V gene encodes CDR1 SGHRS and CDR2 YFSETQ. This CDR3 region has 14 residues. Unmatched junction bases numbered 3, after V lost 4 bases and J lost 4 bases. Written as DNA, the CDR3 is TGCGCCAGCAGCACCGGACAGGGGGCAGATACGCAGTATTTT. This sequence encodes CASSTGQGADTQYF.

The CDR3 loop is CASSLTGGSSYEQYF. The CDR3 coding sequence is TGTGCCAGCAGCTTAACCGGGGGGTCCTCCTACGAGCAGTACTTC. The chain joins TRBV7-9 to TRBJ2-7; TRBD2 matches 7 bases. Per the germline V gene, CDR1 is SEHNR and CDR2 is FQNEAQ (reference sequence). This CDR3 has 15 amino acids. Trimming cost V 2 bases and J 0 bases; bases outside gene matches: 4.

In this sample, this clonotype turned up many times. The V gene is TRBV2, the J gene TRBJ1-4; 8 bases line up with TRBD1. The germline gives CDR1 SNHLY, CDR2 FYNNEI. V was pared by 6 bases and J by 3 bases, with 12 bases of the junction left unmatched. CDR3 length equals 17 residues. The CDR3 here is CASRQVGQGASNEKLFF. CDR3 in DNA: TGTGCCAGCAGGCAGGTCGGGCAGGGGGCGTCTAATGAAAAACTGTTTTTT.

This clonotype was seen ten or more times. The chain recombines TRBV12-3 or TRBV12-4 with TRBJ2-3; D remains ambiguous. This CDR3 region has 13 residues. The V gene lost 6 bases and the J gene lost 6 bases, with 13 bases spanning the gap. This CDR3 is CASSQTSADTQYF. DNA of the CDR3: TGTGCCAGCAGCCAAACCTCGGCGGATACGCAGTATTTT.

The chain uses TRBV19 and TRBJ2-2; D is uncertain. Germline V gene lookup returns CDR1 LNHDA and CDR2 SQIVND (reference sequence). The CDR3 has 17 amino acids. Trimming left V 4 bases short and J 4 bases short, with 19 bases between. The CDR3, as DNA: TGTGCCAGTAGTACCCCCATGGGAACCGCGAGCACCGGGGAGCTGTTTTTT. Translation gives CASSTPMGTASTGELFF.

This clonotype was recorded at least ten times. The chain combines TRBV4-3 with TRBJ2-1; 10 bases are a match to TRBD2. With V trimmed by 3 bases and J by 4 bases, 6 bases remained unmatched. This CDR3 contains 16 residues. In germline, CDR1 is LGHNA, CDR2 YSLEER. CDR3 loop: CASSHPGLAAYNEQFF. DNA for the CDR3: TGCGCCAGCAGCCATCCCGGACTAGCGGCTTACAATGAGCAGTTCTTC.

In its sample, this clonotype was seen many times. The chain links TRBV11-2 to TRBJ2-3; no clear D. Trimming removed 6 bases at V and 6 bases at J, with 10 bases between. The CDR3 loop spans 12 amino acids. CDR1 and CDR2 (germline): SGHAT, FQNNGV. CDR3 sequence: CASSPGWDTQYF. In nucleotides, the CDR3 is TGTGCCAGCAGTCCGGGCTGGGATACGCAGTATTTT.

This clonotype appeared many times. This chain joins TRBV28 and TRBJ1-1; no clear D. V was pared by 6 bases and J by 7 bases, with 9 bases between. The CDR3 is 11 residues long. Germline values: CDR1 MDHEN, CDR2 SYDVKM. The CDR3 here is CASSLGIEAFF. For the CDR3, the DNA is TGTGCCAGCAGCCTGGGTATTGAAGCTTTCTTT.